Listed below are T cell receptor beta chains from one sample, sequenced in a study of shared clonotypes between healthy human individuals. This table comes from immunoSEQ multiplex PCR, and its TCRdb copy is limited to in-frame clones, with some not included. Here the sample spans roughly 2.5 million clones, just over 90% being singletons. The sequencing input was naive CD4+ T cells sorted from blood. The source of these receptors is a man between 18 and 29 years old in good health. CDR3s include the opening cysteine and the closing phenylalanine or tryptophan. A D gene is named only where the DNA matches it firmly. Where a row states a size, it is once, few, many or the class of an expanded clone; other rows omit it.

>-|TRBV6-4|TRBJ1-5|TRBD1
CASSEQGGQPQHF
TGTGCCAGCAGTGAGCAGGGGGGTCAGCCCCAGCATTTT
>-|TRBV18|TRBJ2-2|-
CASSLAIRELFF
TGTGCCAGCTCACTAGCAATTCGGGAGCTGTTTTTT
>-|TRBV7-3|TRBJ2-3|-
CASSLTNADTQYF
TGTGCCAGCAGCTTAACGAACGCAGATACGCAGTATTTT
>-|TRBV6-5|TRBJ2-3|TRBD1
CASSVGQGTTDTQYF
TGTGCCAGCAGTGTGGGACAGGGGACGACAGATACGCAGTATTTT
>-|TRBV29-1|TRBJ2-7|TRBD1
CSVEGTGSPYEQYF
TGCAGCGTTGAAGGGACAGGCTCCCCCTACGAGCAGTACTTC
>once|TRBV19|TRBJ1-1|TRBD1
CASRDRASEAFF
TGTGCCAGCAGAGACAGGGCTTCTGAAGCTTTCTTT
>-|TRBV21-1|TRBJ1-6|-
CARCSRPVVRNSPLHF
TGTGCCAGGTGTTCGAGGCCGGTTGTTAGGAATTCACCCCTCCACTTT
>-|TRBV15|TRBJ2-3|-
CATSRTYSGVTDTQYF
TGTGCCACCAGCAGGACCTATAGCGGAGTCACAGATACGCAGTATTTT
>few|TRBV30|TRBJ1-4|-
CAWSTGASEKLFF
TGTGCCTGGAGTACCGGGGCCTCTGAAAAACTGTTTTTT
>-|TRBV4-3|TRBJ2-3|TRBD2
CASSLIAGYTDTQYF
TGCGCCAGCAGCCTTATAGCGGGATACACAGATACGCAGTATTTT
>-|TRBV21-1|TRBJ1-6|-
CASSKVSGLYSPLHF
TGTGCCAGCAGCAAAGTGTCAGGGCTATATTCACCCCTCCACTTT
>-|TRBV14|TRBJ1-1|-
CASSPARNSEAFF
TGTGCCAGCAGCCCAGCTCGTAATTCTGAAGCTTTCTTT